This TCR beta chain appears in the sequencing data of a study of blood T cells in healthy people across ages. Regarding this clonotype: Its antigen is not known.

Germline trimming cut 3 bases from V and 2 bases from J; bases unmatched to any gene: 4. From germline, CDR1 is LGHNA and CDR2 YNFKEQ. This CDR3 region has 15 residues. Study-wide findings and caveats: PBMC samples, being unsorted, prevented any conclusive comparison of naive and antigen-experienced cells.

A second PCR, run for about 7 to 11 cycles, used a sample-barcoded 5' primer plus a J-beta primer mix. Using its own MiXCR run on the 5' RACE reads, TCRdb lists one record per CDR3 protein. The profile shows about 640,000 distinct CDR3 sequences, 45% to 65% of them singletons. The sequencing input was blood. The sequence derives from a man aged 55 to 70 in good health. J is TRBJ2-4 and V is TRBV4-2, with TRBD1 matching over 7 bases. The CDR3 sequence is CASSQGTETKNIQYF. CDR3 coding DNA: TGTGCCAGCAGCCAGGGGACAGAGACCAAAAACATTCAGTACTTC.